This T cell receptor beta chain was obtained from a study of long-term antiretroviral therapy in people with HIV. Regarding the study as a whole: Upon ART, diversity increased but remained lower than transplant donor controls. Compared with controls, HIV repertoires showed narrower CDR3 length ranges.

Version v3.0 of the immunoSEQ assay was performed at survey level. Method: immunoSEQ multiplex PCR; TCRdb's copy keeps in-frame clones and lacks some. The sample consists of approximately 20,000 clones, approximately 80% of them appearing once. Inclusion required at least two post-ART and at least one pre-ART PBMC samples. The CDR3 is 13 residues long. V shed 3 bases and J shed 7 bases, with 12 bases lying between them. Looked up from germline, CDR1 is MDHEN and CDR2 is SYDVKM. Notes on this clone: Its antigen is currently unknown.

The receptor comes from a man aged 18 to 35 with HIV. Sequencing used unsorted PBMCs, obtained 0.5 years after starting antiretroviral therapy. V gene TRBV28 combines with J gene TRBJ1-1, with D hard to call. CDR3: CASSFSVTLEAFF. The CDR3 bases are TGTGCCAGCAGTTTTTCTGTTACTCTTGAAGCTTTCTTT.